Presented here are 17 T cell receptor beta chains from one specimen sequenced in a study of cytomegalovirus exposure and HLA in healthy donors. Clones were sequenced by immunoSEQ multiplex PCR, and TCRdb holds only the in-frame ones, with some missing. The profile shows 200,000 to 300,000 clones, about nine tenths of them singletons. Material for sequencing was PBMCs. The receptors were gathered from a woman between 25 and 40 years old in good health and CMV-seronegative.

The chain has TRBV6-1 and TRBJ2-7; unclear D gene. This CDR3 contains 15 residues. The V end lost 0 bases, the J end lost 0 bases, and 9 bases lay between the germline ends. Germline V lookup: CDR1 MNHNS, CDR2 SASEGT. CDR3 in amino acids: CASSEAPGVSYEQYF. As DNA, the CDR3 is TGTGCCAGCAGTGAAGCGCCCGGAGTCTCCTACGAGCAGTACTTC.

The rearrangement uses TRBV9 and TRBJ1-2, with D tentatively TRBD1 (5 bases). Looked up from germline, CDR1 is SGDLS and CDR2 is YYNGEE. V was trimmed by 2 bases and J by 8 bases, leaving 25 bases between them. The CDR3 sequence is 17 residues long. The CDR3 protein is CASSVGVFELGDLGYTF. The CDR3 DNA follows: TGTGCCAGCAGCGTGGGGGTTTTTGAACTGGGAGATTTGGGCTACACCTTC.

V usage is TRBV7-9 and J usage is TRBJ1-2; D possibly corresponds to TRBD1 (6 bases). With 1 base removed from V and 7 bases from J, the gap between germline ends came to 10 bases. The CDR3 runs to 13 residues. CDR1 is SEHNR, CDR2 FQNEAQ, per germline (reference sequence). CDR3 nucleotide sequence: TGTGCCAGCAGCTTAGGCCGGACAGCTGGCTACACCTTC. Its protein is CASSLGRTAGYTF.

The J gene is TRBJ2-3, the V gene TRBV10-3; 11 bases are a match to TRBD2. The CDR3 extends over 16 amino acids. Per germline, CDR1 ENHRY and CDR2 SYGVKD. Trimming at V came to 4 bases and at J to 5 bases, leaving 8 bases not matched to a gene. The CDR3: CAISALAGGLVDTQYF. Written as DNA, the CDR3 is TGTGCCATCAGTGCTCTAGCGGGAGGTCTCGTAGATACGCAGTATTTT.

This clone turned up a few times. The V gene is TRBV28, the J gene TRBJ2-7; the D gene is possibly TRBD2 (6 bases). Germline values: CDR1 MDHEN, CDR2 SYDVKM. The CDR3 length is 13 residues. The ends were cut back, 6 bases at V and 11 bases at J, with 20 bases in the middle. Here the CDR3 DNA reads TGTGCCAGCAGCTCGGGACTGCTACTTCTGGAGTACTTC. Protein product: CASSSGLLLLEYF.

Concerning this clone: Within the sample, other DNA sequences also encode this same CDR3. The V gene is TRBV18, the J gene TRBJ1-2; 7 positions agree with TRBD1. The CDR3 sequence is 13 residues long. Looked up from germline, CDR1 is KGHSH and CDR2 is LQKENI. V dropped 3 bases and J dropped 2; count of bases not matched to a gene: 0. The CDR3 loop reads CASSPGQNYGYTF. The CDR3 bases are TGTGCCAGCTCACCGGGACAGAACTATGGCTACACCTTC.

The chain combines TRBV4-1 with TRBJ2-7; 10 bases are a match to TRBD2. Trimming removed 4 bases from V and 4 bases from J; junction bases left unmatched: 4. Per the germline V gene, CDR1 is MGHRA and CDR2 is YSYEKL. The CDR3 spans 14 residues. The CDR3 loop reads CASSPLLAGYEQYF. CDR3 nucleotide sequence: TGCGCCAGCAGCCCATTACTAGCGGGATACGAGCAGTACTTC.

The gene calls are TRBV28 and TRBJ1-2; 11 bases are shared with TRBD1. The CDR3 length is 14 residues. Germline V gene data show CDR1 as MDHEN and CDR2 as SYDVKM. J was trimmed by 6 bases and V by 5 bases; bases with no gene match: 5. The DNA for the CDR3 is TGTGCCAGCAGTGTAGGACAGGGGGCTCATGGCTACACCTTC. Residues: CASSVGQGAHGYTF.

V usage is TRBV6-1 and J usage is TRBJ2-7, with 7 nucleotides matching TRBD2. The CDR3 has 15 amino acids. CDR1 MNHNS and CDR2 SASEGT come from the germline V gene. V dropped 2 bases and J dropped 3; count of bases not matched to a gene: 7. The DNA of the CDR3 is TGTGCCAGCAGTGAAAGCGGGACGGCTAACTACGAGCAGTACTTC. Amino acids: CASSESGTANYEQYF.

The chain has TRBV7-9 and TRBJ2-2; D unclear. In germline, CDR1 is SEHNR, CDR2 FQNEAQ (reference sequence). The CDR3 length is 14 residues. The V end lost 5 bases, the J end lost 4 bases, and 11 bases lay between the germline ends. The CDR3 sequence: CASSTSMVTGELFF. The CDR3 nucleotides are TGTGCCAGCAGCACAAGTATGGTCACCGGGGAGCTGTTTTTT.

The rearrangement joins TRBV6-1 to TRBJ1-5; the D is unclear. V shed 4 bases and J shed 7 bases, with 11 bases lying between them. The CDR3 length is 13 residues. Germline lookup yields CDR1 MNHNS and CDR2 SASEGT. CDR3 DNA sequence: TGTGCCAGCAGTGGATTAGAGGGACAGCCCCAGCATTTT. It encodes CASSGLEGQPQHF.

The chain uses TRBV5-1 and TRBJ2-5; TRBD1 might be the D (6 bases). V was cut by 5 bases and J by 3 bases, with 11 bases left in between. CDR3 size: 13 residues. In germline, CDR1 is SGHRS, CDR2 YFSETQ. CDR3 in DNA: TGCGCCAGCAGGTTAGCAGGGGAAGAGACCCAGTACTTC. This codes for CASRLAGEETQYF.

There are a few counts of this clone. The chain links TRBV7-9 to TRBJ2-5; 15 bases line up with TRBD2. The CDR3 covers 16 residues. V lost 1 base to trimming and J lost 3 bases; unmatched junction nucleotides: 0. CDR1 is SEHNR, CDR2 FQNEAQ, per germline (reference sequence). The CDR3, as DNA: TGTGCCAGCAGCTTAGGGACTAGCGGGGGGGAAGAGACCCAGTACTTC. It specifies CASSLGTSGGEETQYF.

On this clone itself: At one end, the junction sequence differs from germline, possibly due to a read error. The chain is built from TRBV28 and TRBJ1-5, with D unclear. The CDR3 totals 12 residues. CDR1 is MDHEN and CDR2 is SYDVKM in the germline V gene. The CDR3, as DNA: TGTGCCAGTAGTTTTCGGTTCCAGCCCCAGCATTTT. Translating it yields CASSFRFQPQHF.

The rearrangement links TRBV5-1 to TRBJ2-7, with TRBD2 matching 9 bases. This CDR3 has 16 residues. Germline V gene sequence: CDR1 SGHRS, CDR2 YFSETQ. After removal of 3 bases from V and 3 bases from J, the junction contained 10 bases not matched to a gene. The CDR3 reads CASSSRSSGVNYEQYF. The CDR3 nucleotides are TGCGCCAGCAGCTCGCGCTCTAGCGGGGTAAACTACGAGCAGTACTTC. Looking up the rest from reference TRBV5-1 and TRBJ2-7 gives the full variable domain: KAGVTQTPRYLIKTRGQQVTLSCSPISGHRSVSWYQQTPGQGLQFLFEYFSETQRNKGNFPGRFSGRQFSNSRSEMNVSTLELGDSALYLCASSSRSSGVNYEQYFGPGTRLTVT.

The chain recombines TRBV5-1 with TRBJ2-4; tentatively, D is TRBD2 (6 bases). V was shortened by 0 bases and J by 5 bases, with 9 bases between the two germline ends. Germline assignment: CDR1 SGHRS and CDR2 YFSETQ. This CDR3 is built from 14 residues. The CDR3 bases are TGCGCCAGCAGCTTGGCACTAGCAGAAAACATTCAGTACTTC. It specifies CASSLALAENIQYF.

The gene calls are TRBV5-4 and TRBJ2-3; 7 nucleotides agree with TRBD2. V lost 1 base, J lost 5 bases, and 7 bases stayed unmatched. Germline loops: CDR1 SGHNT, CDR2 YYREEE (reference sequence). This CDR3 is built from 15 residues. CDR3 amino acids: CASSLRAGVVDTQYF. In nucleotides, the CDR3 is TGTGCCAGCAGCTTGAGGGCGGGAGTGGTAGATACGCAGTATTTT.